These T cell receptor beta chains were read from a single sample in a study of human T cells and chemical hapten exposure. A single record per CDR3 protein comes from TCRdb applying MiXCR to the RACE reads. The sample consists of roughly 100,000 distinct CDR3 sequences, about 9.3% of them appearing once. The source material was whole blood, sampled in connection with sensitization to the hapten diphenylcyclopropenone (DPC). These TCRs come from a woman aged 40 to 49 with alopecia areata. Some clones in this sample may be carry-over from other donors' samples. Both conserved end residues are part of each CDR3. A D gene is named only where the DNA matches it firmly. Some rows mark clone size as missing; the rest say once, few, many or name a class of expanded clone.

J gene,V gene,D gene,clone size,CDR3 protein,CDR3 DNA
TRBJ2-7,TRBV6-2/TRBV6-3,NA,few,CASSQFPGTYEQYF,TGTGCCAGCAGTCAATTTCCCGGGACCTACGAGCAGTACTTC
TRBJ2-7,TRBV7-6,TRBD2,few,CASSLVPGGRKYEQYF,TGTGCCAGCAGCTTAGTACCGGGGGGAAGAAAATACGAGCAGTACTTC
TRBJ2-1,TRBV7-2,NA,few,CASSLARSKDEQFF,TGTGCCAGCAGCTTAGCGCGGTCGAAAGATGAGCAGTTCTTC
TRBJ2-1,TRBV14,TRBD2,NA,CASSQDRGRANNEQFF,TGTGCCAGCAGCCAAGATCGCGGGAGGGCAAACAATGAGCAGTTCTTC
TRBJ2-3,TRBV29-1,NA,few,CSVDWSSRDTQYF,TGCAGCGTTGATTGGTCTAGCAGAGATACGCAGTATTTT
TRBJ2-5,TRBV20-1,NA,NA,CSAIADQETQYF,TGCAGTGCAATAGCGGATCAAGAGACCCAGTACTTC
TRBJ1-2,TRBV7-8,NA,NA,CASSPLRDTSYGYTF,TGTGCCAGCAGCCCCCTCCGGGACACCTCCTATGGCTACACCTTC
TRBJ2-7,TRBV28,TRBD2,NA,CASSDASGSSYEQYF,TGTGCCAGCAGTGACGCTAGCGGGAGCTCCTACGAGCAGTACTTC
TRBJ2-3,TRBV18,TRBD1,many,CASSRDRGAGTDTQYF,TGTGCCAGCTCAAGAGACAGGGGCGCTGGCACAGATACGCAGTATTTT
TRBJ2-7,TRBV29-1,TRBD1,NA,CSVLLQGAGYEQYF,TGCAGCGTCCTACTACAGGGGGCCGGATACGAGCAGTACTTC
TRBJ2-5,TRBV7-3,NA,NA,CASSLGPKEETQYF,TGTGCCAGCAGCTTAGGTCCGAAGGAAGAGACCCAGTACTTC
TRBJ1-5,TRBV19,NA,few,CASSIAIQGPQQPQHF,TGTGCCAGTAGTATAGCAATCCAAGGGCCCCAACAGCCCCAGCATTTT
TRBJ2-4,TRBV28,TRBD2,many,CASSFPAAGERNIQYF,TGTGCCAGCAGTTTCCCAGCCGCGGGAGAAAGAAACATTCAGTACTTC
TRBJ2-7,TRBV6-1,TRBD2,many,CASTTSGRLEQYF,TGTGCCAGCACAACTAGCGGGAGGCTCGAGCAGTACTTC
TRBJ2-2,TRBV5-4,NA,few,CASSSGSWSTGELFF,TGTGCCAGCAGCTCTGGCAGCTGGTCCACCGGGGAGCTGTTTTTT